This is a list of T cell receptor beta chains from one sample in a study of shared clonotypes between healthy human individuals. Clones were read by immunoSEQ multiplex PCR, and TCRdb kept only the in-frame ones, dropping some. The sample yields 1.5 million to 2.5 million clones, approximately 94% seen once. The sequencing sample was made of naive CD8+ T cells sorted from blood. Receptors originate from a man aged 18 to 35 in good health. The CDR3 runs from the conserved cysteine through the conserved F or W. Fields, in order: J gene, V gene, CDR3 length, D gene, CDR3 protein. D genes are given only for firm matches.

J gene: TRBJ2-7; V gene: TRBV7-9; CDR3 length: 17; D gene: TRBD1; CDR3 protein: CASSWASGQGQPYEQYF
J gene: TRBJ1-6; V gene: TRBV13; CDR3 length: 16; D gene: .; CDR3 protein: CASSVTGSGGNSPLHF
J gene: TRBJ1-1; V gene: TRBV9; CDR3 length: 12; D gene: .; CDR3 protein: CASSWGGTEAFF
J gene: TRBJ2-2; V gene: TRBV18; CDR3 length: 15; D gene: TRBD2; CDR3 protein: CASSQAGAGTGELFF
J gene: TRBJ2-7; V gene: TRBV7-8; CDR3 length: 15; D gene: TRBD1; CDR3 protein: CASSHGGQGIYEQYF
J gene: TRBJ2-1; V gene: TRBV10-3; CDR3 length: 15; D gene: .; CDR3 protein: CAIADISSGYNEQFF
J gene: TRBJ1-1; V gene: TRBV5-6; CDR3 length: 12; D gene: .; CDR3 protein: CASRWGDTEAFF
J gene: TRBJ2-7; V gene: TRBV27; CDR3 length: 15; D gene: .; CDR3 protein: CASSLMQGATSEQYF
J gene: TRBJ2-2; V gene: TRBV7-6; CDR3 length: 13; D gene: .; CDR3 protein: CASSWDFHGELFF
J gene: TRBJ2-1; V gene: TRBV2; CDR3 length: 13; D gene: TRBD1; CDR3 protein: CASRGTGRDEQFF
J gene: TRBJ2-3; V gene: TRBV7-6; CDR3 length: 15; D gene: .; CDR3 protein: CASSSSLGATDTQYF
J gene: TRBJ2-5; V gene: TRBV19; CDR3 length: 17; D gene: TRBD2; CDR3 protein: CASSAQLAGGEQETQYF
J gene: TRBJ2-7; V gene: TRBV27; CDR3 length: 14; D gene: .; CDR3 protein: CASSFGRVGYEQYF
J gene: TRBJ2-7; V gene: TRBV9; CDR3 length: 15; D gene: TRBD2; CDR3 protein: CASSAGGGGAYEQYF
J gene: TRBJ2-5; V gene: TRBV6-1; CDR3 length: 16; D gene: TRBD1; CDR3 protein: CASSEERFRGPETQYF
J gene: TRBJ2-3; V gene: TRBV6-5; CDR3 length: 15; D gene: TRBD2; CDR3 protein: CASSYTGLAGDTQYF
J gene: TRBJ1-5; V gene: TRBV5-3; CDR3 length: 14; D gene: .; CDR3 protein: CALKVGSGLGPQHF
J gene: TRBJ2-2; V gene: TRBV10-3; CDR3 length: 17; D gene: TRBD2; CDR3 protein: CAISDPGTSGHLGELFF
J gene: TRBJ2-7; V gene: TRBV13; CDR3 length: 14; D gene: .; CDR3 protein: CASSLSQGGYEQYF
J gene: TRBJ2-1; V gene: TRBV4-1; CDR3 length: 16; D gene: TRBD1; CDR3 protein: CASSQVTGSSYNEQFF
J gene: TRBJ1-2; V gene: TRBV5-6; CDR3 length: 14; D gene: TRBD1; CDR3 protein: CASSTGTGISGYTF
J gene: TRBJ1-1; V gene: TRBV18; CDR3 length: 12; D gene: .; CDR3 protein: CASSPDTTEAFF
J gene: TRBJ2-7; V gene: TRBV4-1; CDR3 length: 16; D gene: TRBD2; CDR3 protein: CASSQDSQRDLYEQYF
J gene: TRBJ2-7; V gene: TRBV9; CDR3 length: 14; D gene: .; CDR3 protein: CASSERDGAYEQYF
J gene: TRBJ2-3; V gene: TRBV4-1; CDR3 length: 14; D gene: .; CDR3 protein: CASSQETTVDTQYF
J gene: TRBJ1-5; V gene: TRBV6-6; CDR3 length: 16; D gene: .; CDR3 protein: CASSYSSGYSNQPQHF
J gene: TRBJ1-5; V gene: TRBV27; CDR3 length: 16; D gene: TRBD1; CDR3 protein: CATKGQGVSSNQPQHF
J gene: TRBJ1-2; V gene: TRBV19; CDR3 length: 16; D gene: .; CDR3 protein: CASSPSGSRLNYGYTF
J gene: TRBJ2-7; V gene: TRBV29-1; CDR3 length: 15; D gene: TRBD2; CDR3 protein: CSVEGAGLSPYEQYF
J gene: TRBJ1-2; V gene: TRBV25-1; CDR3 length: 17; D gene: TRBD1; CDR3 protein: CASSGYPTMGQGYGYTF
J gene: TRBJ2-5; V gene: TRBV6-1; CDR3 length: 13; D gene: .; CDR3 protein: CATPPPGQETQYF
J gene: TRBJ2-5; V gene: TRBV27; CDR3 length: 16; D gene: TRBD1; CDR3 protein: CASSLGGTGQGKTQYF
J gene: TRBJ1-2; V gene: TRBV2; CDR3 length: 13; D gene: .; CDR3 protein: CASRGTPSYGYTF
J gene: TRBJ2-1; V gene: TRBV19; CDR3 length: 12; D gene: .; CDR3 protein: CASSSNYNEQFF
J gene: TRBJ2-5; V gene: TRBV28; CDR3 length: 13; D gene: .; CDR3 protein: CASSLGPRLTQYF
J gene: TRBJ2-7; V gene: TRBV4-1; CDR3 length: 16; D gene: .; CDR3 protein: CASSQDLGIPAYEQYF
J gene: TRBJ1-1; V gene: TRBV6-5; CDR3 length: 14; D gene: .; CDR3 protein: CASSATGLDTEAFF
J gene: TRBJ2-5; V gene: TRBV25-1; CDR3 length: 15; D gene: .; CDR3 protein: CASSEPGRPQETQYF
J gene: TRBJ1-6; V gene: TRBV6-5; CDR3 length: 13; D gene: .; CDR3 protein: CASSYDKGSPLHF
J gene: TRBJ2-7; V gene: TRBV9; CDR3 length: 15; D gene: TRBD1; CDR3 protein: CASSADRGVTYEQYF
J gene: TRBJ2-7; V gene: TRBV28; CDR3 length: 13; D gene: .; CDR3 protein: CASRSGSSYEQYF
J gene: TRBJ1-4; V gene: TRBV6-5; CDR3 length: 14; D gene: TRBD1; CDR3 protein: CASSPTGEGEKLFF
J gene: TRBJ1-2; V gene: TRBV28; CDR3 length: 13; D gene: .; CDR3 protein: CASSLGQIYGYTF
J gene: TRBJ2-7; V gene: TRBV27; CDR3 length: 12; D gene: .; CDR3 protein: CASSPTGYVQYF
J gene: TRBJ1-1; V gene: TRBV4-3; CDR3 length: 17; D gene: .; CDR3 protein: CASSQVLEGLANTEAFF
J gene: TRBJ1-1; V gene: TRBV30; CDR3 length: 10; D gene: .; CDR3 protein: CAWGNTEAFF
J gene: TRBJ1-1; V gene: TRBV11-2; CDR3 length: 14; D gene: TRBD1; CDR3 protein: CASVTGDMNTEAFF
J gene: TRBJ2-5; V gene: TRBV4-1; CDR3 length: 15; D gene: TRBD2; CDR3 protein: CASSQVSGSVQTQYF
J gene: TRBJ2-3; V gene: TRBV27; CDR3 length: 14; D gene: .; CDR3 protein: CASSPLGGTDTQYF
J gene: TRBJ2-2; V gene: TRBV29-1; CDR3 length: 14; D gene: .; CDR3 protein: CSVERVGNTGELFF
J gene: TRBJ2-3; V gene: TRBV30; CDR3 length: 12; D gene: .; CDR3 protein: CAWGSGTDTQYF
J gene: TRBJ2-7; V gene: TRBV6-1; CDR3 length: 15; D gene: TRBD1; CDR3 protein: CASSLVGQNSYEQYF
J gene: TRBJ1-4; V gene: TRBV28; CDR3 length: 15; D gene: .; CDR3 protein: CASSLSVEWHEKLFF
J gene: TRBJ2-3; V gene: TRBV13; CDR3 length: 16; D gene: TRBD2; CDR3 protein: CASSFESGGGTDTQYF
J gene: TRBJ2-7; V gene: TRBV5-6; CDR3 length: 14; D gene: .; CDR3 protein: CASSYWVTAYEQYF
J gene: TRBJ2-7; V gene: TRBV27; CDR3 length: 13; D gene: .; CDR3 protein: CASSYREAYEQYF
J gene: TRBJ1-1; V gene: TRBV13; CDR3 length: 15; D gene: .; CDR3 protein: CASSLVLWGDTEAFF